The present entry profiles one T cell receptor (beta chain) with its context. The sample originates from a study of blood T cell repertoires in COVID-19. Study as a whole: Samples representing acute and convalescent COVID-19 were sourced from the United States, Italy and Spain.

Authors' analysis steps: Quantification of nucleated cells was approximated via reference gene primer amplification. Repertoires were generated with immunoSEQ multiplex PCR, while TCRdb's copy carries only in-frame clones and drops some. Clonal size and the V and J genes are those of that table, whereas D and trimming came from the DNA. This sample carries 87,000 or so clones, approximately 88% of them seen once, and the ten largest clones take roughly 10%. The CDR3 has 14 amino acids. The V gene end was trimmed by 6 bases and the J gene end by 3 bases; junction bases not matched to a gene: 1. Germline values: CDR1 MNHEY, CDR2 SVGAGI.

Sequencing was done on a sample of peripheral blood. The chain has TRBV6-5 and TRBJ2-1; TRBD2 agrees at 11 bases. This clonotype was obtained from an older man with acute or convalescent COVID-19. In DNA form, the CDR3 reads TGTGCCAGCAGCCTAGCGGGGGGCTACAATGAGCAGTTCTTC. Translating it yields CASSLAGGYNEQFF.